These T cell receptor beta chains were read from a single sample in a study of CD8 T cells in ankylosing spondylitis. TCRdb redid the calling of the 5' RACE reads with MiXCR, one entry per CDR3 protein. The table shows fewer than 250,000 distinct CDR3 sequences, with roughly 24% occurring only once. Sequenced input: blood, either unsorted or a sorted T cell fraction (not recorded which). The source is a male donor with ankylosing spondylitis or in good health (not recorded which). Both conserved end residues are part of each CDR3. A D gene is named only where the DNA matches it firmly. Clone size is shown for a subset of rows, as once, few, many or a class of expanded clone.

clone size: many
J gene: TRBJ2-3
D gene: -
V gene: TRBV2
CDR3 DNA: TGTGCCAGCAGATTGGACGGCTCTACGCAGTATTTT
CDR3 protein: CASRLDGSTQYF

clone size: many
J gene: TRBJ2-3
D gene: -
V gene: TRBV12-3/TRBV12-4
CDR3 DNA: TGTGCCAGCAGTTTGCGACAGGGCACAGATACGCAGTATTTT
CDR3 protein: CASSLRQGTDTQYF

clone size: many
J gene: TRBJ2-3
D gene: -
V gene: TRBV5-1
CDR3 DNA: TGCGCCAGCTCGACTAGAAACACAGATACGCAGTATTTT
CDR3 protein: CASSTRNTDTQYF

clone size: few
J gene: TRBJ2-7
D gene: TRBD1
V gene: TRBV20-1
CDR3 DNA: TGCAGTGCCACCCGGTGGGACAGGGCCCCTTCGAGCTCCTACGAGCAGTACTTC
CDR3 protein: CSATRWDRAPSSSYEQYF

clone size: -
J gene: TRBJ2-7
D gene: -
V gene: TRBV6-5
CDR3 DNA: TGTGCCAGCAGTTACAAGGGGGCCTACGAGCAGTACTTC
CDR3 protein: CASSYKGAYEQYF

clone size: few
J gene: TRBJ2-3
D gene: -
V gene: TRBV20-1
CDR3 DNA: TGCAGTGCTAGAGCCTCGGGGGGCGGGAGAGGAGATACGCAGTATTTT
CDR3 protein: CSARASGGGRGDTQYF

clone size: few
J gene: TRBJ2-7
D gene: TRBD2
V gene: TRBV6-5
CDR3 DNA: TGTGCCAGCAGTTACTCCGGACTAGCGGGAACCTACGAGCAGTACTTC
CDR3 protein: CASSYSGLAGTYEQYF

clone size: -
J gene: TRBJ2-3
D gene: -
V gene: TRBV20-1
CDR3 DNA: TGCAGTGCTAGAGCGATCGGGACAGATACGCAGTATTTT
CDR3 protein: CSARAIGTDTQYF

clone size: many
J gene: TRBJ2-7
D gene: -
V gene: TRBV12-3/TRBV12-4
CDR3 DNA: TGTGCCAGCAGCAACCTCGGTGACGAGCAGTACTTC
CDR3 protein: CASSNLGDEQYF

clone size: -
J gene: TRBJ2-5
D gene: TRBD1
V gene: TRBV9
CDR3 DNA: TGTGCCAGCAGCGTAGGGCCCGACAGGGGGGGGAAAGAGACCCAGTACTTC
CDR3 protein: CASSVGPDRGGKETQYF

clone size: many
J gene: TRBJ2-5
D gene: TRBD2
V gene: TRBV20-1
CDR3 DNA: TGCAGTGCTAGGGACGTACAGCGGGGCCAAGAGACCCAGTACTTC
CDR3 protein: CSARDVQRGQETQYF

clone size: -
J gene: TRBJ2-7
D gene: -
V gene: TRBV15
CDR3 DNA: TGTGCCACCAGCAGAGGGTCATTGGACGGTACCTACGAGCAGTACTTC
CDR3 protein: CATSRGSLDGTYEQYF

clone size: few
J gene: TRBJ2-7
D gene: -
V gene: TRBV6-6
CDR3 DNA: TGTGCCAGCAGCCAAACTAGCTCCGAGCAGTACTTC
CDR3 protein: CASSQTSSEQYF

clone size: many
J gene: TRBJ2-7
D gene: -
V gene: TRBV5-1
CDR3 DNA: TGCGCCAGCAGCTCAGGAATGGGGGACGAGCAGTACTTC
CDR3 protein: CASSSGMGDEQYF

clone size: few
J gene: TRBJ1-2
D gene: -
V gene: TRBV20-1
CDR3 DNA: TGCAGTGCTCTCGACAGTTTAGCTAACTATGGCTACACCTTC
CDR3 protein: CSALDSLANYGYTF

clone size: many
J gene: TRBJ1-1
D gene: -
V gene: TRBV11-2
CDR3 DNA: TGTGCCAGCAGCTTAGTGGGCCGGATAGGGGAAGCTTTCTTT
CDR3 protein: CASSLVGRIGEAFF

clone size: many
J gene: TRBJ2-5
D gene: -
V gene: TRBV9
CDR3 DNA: TGTGCCAGCAGCGTAAACAGGGGGGGACAAGAGACCCAGTACTTC
CDR3 protein: CASSVNRGGQETQYF

clone size: -
J gene: TRBJ2-1
D gene: TRBD1
V gene: TRBV7-6
CDR3 DNA: TGTGCCAGCAGTCGCGGACAGGTTTACAATGAGCAGTTCTTC
CDR3 protein: CASSRGQVYNEQFF

clone size: many
J gene: TRBJ2-1
D gene: -
V gene: TRBV24-1
CDR3 DNA: TGTGCCACCAGTGAGCTAACTACCCTGGGGCAGTTCTTC
CDR3 protein: CATSELTTLGQFF

clone size: -
J gene: TRBJ2-7
D gene: TRBD1
V gene: TRBV6-1
CDR3 DNA: TGTGCCAGCACCACGACAGGGGGACACGAGCAGTACTTC
CDR3 protein: CASTTTGGHEQYF

clone size: many
J gene: TRBJ2-7
D gene: TRBD2
V gene: TRBV5-6
CDR3 DNA: TGTGCCAGCACCTCCTTAGCGGGAGGGCAAGCCTACGAGCAGTACTTC
CDR3 protein: CASTSLAGGQAYEQYF

clone size: few
J gene: TRBJ1-2
D gene: TRBD1
V gene: TRBV5-5
CDR3 DNA: TGTGCCAGCAGCTTGGACCCTAGACAGGGTGGCTATGGCTACACCTTC
CDR3 protein: CASSLDPRQGGYGYTF

clone size: -
J gene: TRBJ1-1
D gene: -
V gene: TRBV20-1
CDR3 DNA: TGCAGTGCTAGGTTAGGGCACTCAGGGACTGAAGCTTTCTTT
CDR3 protein: CSARLGHSGTEAFF

clone size: -
J gene: TRBJ1-1
D gene: -
V gene: TRBV20-1
CDR3 DNA: TGCAGTGCGACCATGGTTTGGGGGAACACTGAAGCTTTCTTT
CDR3 protein: CSATMVWGNTEAFF

clone size: -
J gene: TRBJ2-5
D gene: -
V gene: TRBV29-1
CDR3 DNA: TGCAGCGTTGAAGATCCGGGAGAGACCCAGTACTTC
CDR3 protein: CSVEDPGETQYF

clone size: -
J gene: TRBJ1-2
D gene: -
V gene: TRBV19
CDR3 DNA: TGTGCCAGTAGCCTCTCGACAGAATACTATGGCTACACCTTC
CDR3 protein: CASSLSTEYYGYTF

clone size: once
J gene: TRBJ2-3
D gene: TRBD2
V gene: TRBV12-3/TRBV12-4
CDR3 DNA: TGTGCCAGCAGGGGGGGGACTTCAAAACGCACAGATACGCAGTATTTT
CDR3 protein: CASRGGTSKRTDTQYF

clone size: many
J gene: TRBJ1-1
D gene: TRBD1
V gene: TRBV9
CDR3 DNA: TGTGCCAGCAGCACCTCCACAGGGGAAACTGAAGCTTTCTTT
CDR3 protein: CASSTSTGETEAFF

clone size: many
J gene: TRBJ1-5
D gene: TRBD1
V gene: TRBV30
CDR3 DNA: TGTGCCTGCGACAGGGATCGGAATCAGCCCCAGCATTTT
CDR3 protein: CACDRDRNQPQHF

clone size: many
J gene: TRBJ2-1
D gene: TRBD2
V gene: TRBV7-9
CDR3 DNA: TGTGCCAGCAGTTCCGGACTAGCTAGCTCCTACAATGAGCAGTTCTTC
CDR3 protein: CASSSGLASSYNEQFF

clone size: -
J gene: TRBJ1-2
D gene: -
V gene: TRBV5-1
CDR3 DNA: TGCGCCAGCAGCATACAGGACTATGGCTACACCTTC
CDR3 protein: CASSIQDYGYTF

clone size: -
J gene: TRBJ2-5
D gene: -
V gene: TRBV20-1
CDR3 DNA: TGCAGTGCCGAAACACAGGAGACGCGGACCCAAGAGACCCAGTACTTC
CDR3 protein: CSAETQETRTQETQYF

clone size: -
J gene: TRBJ2-3
D gene: TRBD2
V gene: TRBV11-2
CDR3 DNA: TGTGCCAGCAGAGCCACAGGGATCAGCGGGAGGGAAAGACTCACAGATACGCAGTATTTT
CDR3 protein: CASRATGISGRERLTDTQYF

clone size: -
J gene: TRBJ1-1
D gene: TRBD1
V gene: TRBV20-1
CDR3 DNA: TGCAGTGCTACGGGAGGACAGGGCCCGAACACTGAAGCTTTCTTT
CDR3 protein: CSATGGQGPNTEAFF

clone size: few
J gene: TRBJ2-7
D gene: -
V gene: TRBV20-1
CDR3 DNA: TGCAGTGCTAGAGATCACTCCTACGAGCAGTACTTC
CDR3 protein: CSARDHSYEQYF

clone size: few
J gene: TRBJ1-5
D gene: -
V gene: TRBV29-1
CDR3 DNA: TGCAGCGTCTTTTCTCATGGACAGTCCGATGGGCCCCAGCATTTT
CDR3 protein: CSVFSHGQSDGPQHF

clone size: many
J gene: TRBJ2-2
D gene: TRBD2
V gene: TRBV20-1
CDR3 DNA: TGCAGTGCTCAGCCCGGGACTAGCCTCACCGGGGAGCTGTTTTTT
CDR3 protein: CSAQPGTSLTGELFF

clone size: few
J gene: TRBJ2-1
D gene: -
V gene: TRBV7-2
CDR3 DNA: TGTGCCAGCAGCCCCCCCCGCGGTTTTCCCTCCTACAATGAGCAGTTCTTC
CDR3 protein: CASSPPRGFPSYNEQFF

clone size: many
J gene: TRBJ2-1
D gene: -
V gene: TRBV24-1
CDR3 DNA: TGTGCCACCAGTGATTTTTCAGCCGGGGGCTACAATGAGCAGTTCTTC
CDR3 protein: CATSDFSAGGYNEQFF

clone size: -
J gene: TRBJ1-4
D gene: -
V gene: TRBV29-1
CDR3 DNA: TGCAGCGTTGGAGACAGAAGAAATGAAAAACTGTTTTTT
CDR3 protein: CSVGDRRNEKLFF

clone size: -
J gene: TRBJ1-1
D gene: -
V gene: TRBV3-1
CDR3 DNA: TGTGCCAGCGCCTATAGTGACACTGAAGCTTTCTTT
CDR3 protein: CASAYSDTEAFF

clone size: many
J gene: TRBJ1-4
D gene: -
V gene: TRBV6-1
CDR3 DNA: TGTGCCAGCAGCGGGATGACGGGACATAATGAAAAACTGTTTTTT
CDR3 protein: CASSGMTGHNEKLFF

clone size: many
J gene: TRBJ2-1
D gene: -
V gene: TRBV5-1
CDR3 DNA: TGCGCCAGCAGCCCCGTCGGGAGAGGGGCCTACAATGAGCAGTTCTTC
CDR3 protein: CASSPVGRGAYNEQFF

clone size: few
J gene: TRBJ2-7
D gene: -
V gene: TRBV29-1
CDR3 DNA: TGCAGCGCCTCGGACTGGAGCTCCTACGAGCAGTACTTC
CDR3 protein: CSASDWSSYEQYF

clone size: few
J gene: TRBJ2-1
D gene: -
V gene: TRBV11-2
CDR3 DNA: TGTGCCAGCAGCCCAGCAGAGGGCGCCCCGGCGCAAGTTGAGCAGTTCTTC
CDR3 protein: CASSPAEGAPAQVEQFF